A selection of T cell receptor beta chains follows, all from one sample in a study of blood T cell repertoires in COVID-19. Clones were sequenced by immunoSEQ multiplex PCR, and TCRdb holds only the in-frame ones, with some missing. This repertoire shows about 350,000 clones, more than 70% found once; its top ten account for approximately 0.93%. Sequencing was done on a sample of PBMCs or T cells enriched from blood (not recorded which). The receptors originated from a woman in her twenties or thirties who had been exposed to COVID-19. The CDR3 runs from the conserved cysteine through the conserved F or W. A D gene is named only where the DNA matches it firmly. Rows may omit the clone size; those that give it use once, few, many or a size class.

TRBD1,TRBV27,-,TRBJ2-7,TGTGCCAGCAGTTCCTCGCCCTGGACAGGGGGCGGGGGCCAGTCCTACGAGCAGTACTTC,CASSSSPWTGGGGQSYEQYF
TRBD2,TRBV7-3,-,TRBJ2-7,TGTGCCAGCGGGGGGGACTCCGCCTACGAGCAGTACTTC,CASGGDSAYEQYF
TRBD1,TRBV27,once,TRBJ1-4,TGTGCCAGCAGCACGCCGGGACAGGGAAATGAAAAACTGTTTTTT,CASSTPGQGNEKLFF
TRBD1,TRBV10-3,-,TRBJ2-7,TGTGCCATCAGGAACGACAGGGTTGGCGAGCAGTACTTC,CAIRNDRVGEQYF
-,TRBV10-1,-,TRBJ1-6,TGCGCCAGCAGTCCCGAGAAAGAGGGTCACAATTCACCCCTCCACTTT,CASSPEKEGHNSPLHF
TRBD1,TRBV28,few,TRBJ1-2,TGTGCCAGCAGTTTGACAGGGGGCTACACCTTC,CASSLTGGYTF
-,TRBV5-1,-,TRBJ1-5,TGCGCCAGCAGCCAAAATCAGCCCCAGCATTTT,CASSQNQPQHF
TRBD1,TRBV9,few,TRBJ1-6,TGTGCCAGCAGCAGGGGACAGGGGAATTCACCCCTCCACTTT,CASSRGQGNSPLHF
-,TRBV3-1/TRBV3-2,-,TRBJ2-3,TGTGCCAGCAGCTCATCCCTTCGTATACAAGATACGCAGTATTTT,CASSSSLRIQDTQYF
TRBD2,TRBV6-4,few,TRBJ2-1,TGTGCCAGCTCCCCCGGGACTAGCGGGAGCAATGAGCAGTTCTTC,CASSPGTSGSNEQFF
-,TRBV5-1,-,TRBJ1-6,TGCGCCAGCAGTCCGGGACTTACCAATTCACCCCTCCACTTT,CASSPGLTNSPLHF
-,TRBV7-9,-,TRBJ2-1,TGTGCCAGCAGCCGACCAGGCAATGAGCAGTTCTTC,CASSRPGNEQFF
-,TRBV27,-,TRBJ1-1,TGTGCCAGCAGTTCCCAGGGAAGCGCTGAAGCTTTCTTT,CASSSQGSAEAFF
-,TRBV5-1,-,TRBJ2-3,TGCGCCAGCAGCTCGGGACTGGGAACCACAGATACGCAGTATTTT,CASSSGLGTTDTQYF
TRBD1,TRBV28,-,TRBJ1-6,TGTGCCAGCACCGCAAGACAGGGCGAGAATTCACCCCTCCACTTT,CASTARQGENSPLHF
TRBD1,TRBV6-5,-,TRBJ1-4,TGTGCCAGCAGTTACGGGGGACAGAGAACCGAAAAACTGTTTTTT,CASSYGGQRTEKLFF
TRBD1,TRBV5-1,-,TRBJ1-1,TGCGCCAGCAGCTCGTTCGACAGGGGAGGGGGTTTTAACACTGAAGCTTTCTTT,CASSSFDRGGGFNTEAFF
TRBD2,TRBV7-9,-,TRBJ2-7,TGTGCCAGCAGGCTGGCTAGCGGGAGTTACGAGCAGTACTTC,CASRLASGSYEQYF
-,TRBV3-1/TRBV3-2,-,TRBJ1-4,TGTGCCAGCAGCCCGTACATAGGGGTTGGCGAAAAACTGTTTTTT,CASSPYIGVGEKLFF
TRBD1,TRBV5-1,-,TRBJ1-3,TGCGCCAGCAGCTTGGCCGACAGGGGAGCTGGAAACACCATATATTTT,CASSLADRGAGNTIYF
TRBD1,TRBV6-4,-,TRBJ2-2,TGTGCCAGCAGTGAGGGGACAGTCGGATCCGGGGAGCTGTTTTTT,CASSEGTVGSGELFF
-,TRBV20-1,-,TRBJ2-1,TGCAGTGCTAGTGGTCATGCGGGAATAAGGGAGCAGTTCTTC,CSASGHAGIREQFF
TRBD1,TRBV6-5,-,TRBJ2-7,TGTGCCAGCACAGGGACAGTATTCTCCTACGAGCAGTACTTC,CASTGTVFSYEQYF
-,TRBV7-8,-,TRBJ2-2,TGTGCCAGCAGCTTAGACGGCACCGGGGAGCTGTTTTTT,CASSLDGTGELFF
TRBD2,TRBV7-8,-,TRBJ2-7,TGTGCCAGCAGCTCGGGACTAGCGGATTCCTACGAGCAGTACTTC,CASSSGLADSYEQYF
TRBD1,TRBV7-9,-,TRBJ1-4,TGTGCCAGCAGAAGGCGGACAGGGGAGAAGAATGAAAAACTGTTTTTT,CASRRRTGEKNEKLFF
TRBD1,TRBV5-1,-,TRBJ1-4,TGCGCCAGCAGCCCGGAAGGGACAGGGGCTGGGAAACTGTTTTTT,CASSPEGTGAGKLFF
-,TRBV28,-,TRBJ2-5,TGTGCCAGCAGTTCAGGGGGGCGGGAGACCCAGTACTTC,CASSSGGRETQYF
TRBD2,TRBV9,once,TRBJ2-7,TGTGCCAGCAGCGTGAGCGGGAGCGGTTCCTACGAGCAGTACTTC,CASSVSGSGSYEQYF
-,TRBV2,-,TRBJ2-1,TGTGCCAGCAGGGCCTACAGGGTATGGGAGCAGTTCTTC,CASRAYRVWEQFF
TRBD2,TRBV11-3,-,TRBJ2-2,TGTGCCAGCAGCGGACTAGCGGGAGGCCCAACCGGGGAGCTGTTTTTT,CASSGLAGGPTGELFF
-,TRBV20-1,-,TRBJ1-1,TGCAGTGCTAGTGAGCACAACCGGAACACTGAAGCTTTCTTT,CSASEHNRNTEAFF
TRBD2,TRBV29-1,-,TRBJ2-1,TGCAGCGTCGCTCAACTAGCGGGAGCTTTGGAGCAGTTCTTC,CSVAQLAGALEQFF
-,TRBV12-2,-,TRBJ2-4,TGTGCAAGTCGCTTAGTAAGTTGGCCTAGCGGGAGGGACGGGGCCAAAAACATTCAGTACTTC,CASRLVSWPSGRDGAKNIQYF
TRBD1,TRBV9,-,TRBJ1-1,TGTGCCAGCAGCGCCGCGAACAGGGGGCGGAACACTGAAGCTTTCTTT,CASSAANRGRNTEAFF
TRBD2,TRBV27,-,TRBJ2-5,TGTGCCAGCAGCGTAAGCGGGATAGAAGAGACCCAGTACTTC,CASSVSGIEETQYF
TRBD1,TRBV11-2,-,TRBJ1-5,TGTGCCAGCAGCTTAGACGGACAGGGCGATCAGCCCCAGCATTTT,CASSLDGQGDQPQHF
TRBD1,TRBV9,-,TRBJ2-5,TGTGCCAGCTCTCAGGGGGCATGGGAGACCCAGTACTTC,CASSQGAWETQYF
-,TRBV12-5,-,TRBJ2-1,TGTGCTAGTGTTCCGACAGCCGGTGAGCAGTTCTTC,CASVPTAGEQFF
TRBD1,TRBV29-1,-,TRBJ1-4,TGCAGCGTTGAAGAAACAGGGGGTAATGAAAAACTGTTTTTT,CSVEETGGNEKLFF
-,TRBV6-5,-,TRBJ1-1,TGTGCCAGCAGTTACGAGGGTGTCGGCACTGAAGCTTTCTTT,CASSYEGVGTEAFF
TRBD1,TRBV28,-,TRBJ2-7,TGTGCCAGCAGTCTACAGGGGCATCTGGGCAGATCCTACGAGCAGTACTTC,CASSLQGHLGRSYEQYF
-,TRBV28,-,TRBJ2-7,TGTGCCCTCAAGCGGGTGATCCCCTACGAGCAGTACTTC,CALKRVIPYEQYF
-,TRBV5-1,-,TRBJ1-3,TGCGCCAGCAGCGACGGGGTGAGCTCTGGAAACACCATATATTTT,CASSDGVSSGNTIYF
TRBD1,TRBV11-2,-,TRBJ1-3,TGTGCCAGCAGCTTGGGACAGGCGGCCTCTGGAAACACCATATATTTT,CASSLGQAASGNTIYF
TRBD1,TRBV5-1,-,TRBJ1-4,TGCGCCAGCAGCCTACGGACAGGGGAAGAAAAACTGTTTTTT,CASSLRTGEEKLFF
-,TRBV29-1,-,TRBJ2-7,TGCAGCGCCGTTCTAGCGACGCCTTACGAGCAGTACTTC,CSAVLATPYEQYF
TRBD1,TRBV29-1,-,TRBJ2-6,TGCAGCGCCAGGGACAGGGGCTCTGGGGCCAACGTCCTGACTTTC,CSARDRGSGANVLTF